These 16 T cell receptor beta chains share one sample of origin, sequenced in a study of CD4 T cells in relation to SARS-CoV-2 and coronaviruses. Clones were sequenced by immunoSEQ multiplex PCR, and TCRdb holds only the in-frame ones, with some missing. Of roughly 60,000 clones in the sample, 94% were seen once. Before the COVID-19 pandemic, during about 2011-2019, CD4+ T cells were taken from unexposed donors. The sample was naive CD4+ T cells from PBMCs. Specified subset: naive CD4+ T cells isolated by negative enrichment. These receptors were obtained from a human donor in good health.

In this sample, this clone turned up once. The chain carries TRBV4-1 and TRBJ1-5; D is perhaps TRBD1 (5 bases). Trimming removed 1 base from V and 0 bases from J, with 10 bases in between. The germline V gene encodes CDR1 MGHRA and CDR2 YSYEKL. The CDR3 is 16 residues long. The CDR3 sequence: CASSQGDLLSNQPQHF. The CDR3 coding sequence is TGCGCCAGCAGCCAAGGGGACCTCCTTAGCAATCAGCCCCAGCATTTT.

The chain has TRBV28 and TRBJ1-6; a possible D gene is TRBD1 (5 bases). V was trimmed by 4 bases and J by 9 bases, leaving 16 bases between them. Germline V gene data show CDR1 as MDHEN and CDR2 as SYDVKM. The CDR3 has 15 amino acids. For the CDR3, the DNA is TGTGCCAGCAGTTCGCAGGGAGAAGGCGGTTCACCCCTCCACTTT. It encodes CASSSQGEGGSPLHF.

This chain joins TRBV5-1 and TRBJ2-5; D unclear. The V gene's germline CDR1 is SGHRS and CDR2 YFSETQ. Trimming cost V 4 bases and J 2 bases, with 15 bases left between them. The CDR3 has 15 amino acids. In nucleotides, the CDR3 is TGCGCCAGCAGCCGGGCCCTTTTGGGGCAAGAGACCCAGTACTTC. Translated: CASSRALLGQETQYF.

The CDR3 spells CASSRIKVPGSETQYF. In DNA, the CDR3 is TGCGCCAGCAGCAGGATAAAAGTCCCCGGGAGTGAGACCCAGTACTTC. The V and J genes are TRBV5-1 and TRBJ2-5, with D possibly being TRBD2 (6 bases). V was pared by 4 bases and J by 5 bases, with 21 bases between. Germline assignment: CDR1 SGHRS and CDR2 YFSETQ. This CDR3 contains 16 residues.

The chain links TRBV7-2 to TRBJ2-7; 10 bases align to TRBD2. Germline assignment: CDR1 SGHTA and CDR2 FQGNSA. V lost 4 bases and J lost 7; bases outside the gene matches: 10. This CDR3 spans 15 amino acids. The CDR3 DNA is TGTGCCAGCAGCTCACCGGGACTAGCGACCTGGGAGCAGTACTTC. It is translated as CASSSPGLATWEQYF.

V usage is TRBV10-3 and J usage is TRBJ1-5; 8 positions agree with TRBD1. Germline V gene lookup returns CDR1 ENHRY and CDR2 SYGVKD. V dropped 2 bases and J dropped 4; count of bases not matched to a gene: 1. The CDR3 contains 14 residues. The CDR3 spells CAISERQGNQPQHF. DNA of the CDR3: TGTGCCATCAGTGAGAGACAGGGGAATCAGCCCCAGCATTTT.

The V call is TRBV28, the J call TRBJ2-7, with D uncertain. V was trimmed by 3 bases and J by 7 bases, leaving 7 bases between them. The CDR3 runs 11 residues. Looked up from germline, CDR1 is MDHEN and CDR2 is SYDVKM. The CDR3 DNA sequence: TGTGCCAGCAGTTTTTTGGAAGAGCAGTACTTC. Translating it yields CASSFLEEQYF.

The chain joins TRBV9 to TRBJ2-7; D is perhaps TRBD1 (5 bases). The CDR3 spans 15 residues. Germline CDR1 is SGDLS and CDR2 is YYNGEE. Trimming stripped 4 bases from V and 2 bases from J, with 16 bases between. The CDR3 DNA follows: TGTGCCAGCAGCCCCGGACACACGCTTGCCTACGAGCAGTACTTC. Amino acid sequence: CASSPGHTLAYEQYF.

This rearrangement joins TRBV4-2 to TRBJ1-2; a possible D gene is TRBD1 (6 bases). The CDR3 is 14 residues long. Germline CDR1 and CDR2: LGHNA and YNFKEQ. The V and J ends lost 0 bases and 5 bases respectively, with 10 bases between them. CDR3 region: CASSQDLTGYGYTF. The CDR3 coding sequence is TGTGCCAGCAGCCAAGATCTCACAGGGTATGGCTACACCTTC.

The chain is built from TRBV5-1 and TRBJ1-4; the match to TRBD1 covers 10 bases. Germline loops: CDR1 SGHRS, CDR2 YFSETQ. There are 16 residues in the CDR3. The trim removed 1 base at V and 3 bases at J, leaving 3 bases unmatched. CDR3 sequence reads: CASSLRQGASNEKLFF. CDR3 nucleotides: TGCGCCAGCAGCTTGCGACAGGGGGCTTCTAATGAAAAACTGTTTTTT.

The gene calls are TRBV5-1 and TRBJ2-1; a weak D match, TRBD1 (5 bases). Per germline, CDR1 SGHRS and CDR2 YFSETQ. The germline V and J ends were trimmed by 0 bases and 5 bases, with 9 bases remaining between them. The CDR3 totals 14 residues. The CDR3 DNA follows: TGCGCCAGCAGCTTGGCCCCAGGGAACAATGAGCAGTTCTTC. It is translated as CASSLAPGNNEQFF.

The CDR3 nucleotides are TGCGCCAGCAGCTTCGGGGCGGGGCAAGAGACCCAGTACTTC. This encodes CASSFGAGQETQYF. V is TRBV5-1 and J is TRBJ2-5; TRBD2 might be the D (6 bases). V was trimmed by 2 bases and J by 2 bases, leaving 10 bases between them. Germline assignment: CDR1 SGHRS and CDR2 YFSETQ. The CDR3 totals 14 residues. The variable domain in full, completed from reference TRBV5-1 and TRBJ2-5, reads KAGVTQTPRYLIKTRGQQVTLSCSPISGHRSVSWYQQTPGQGLQFLFEYFSETQRNKGNFPGRFSGRQFSNSRSEMNVSTLELGDSALYLCASSFGAGQETQYFGPGTRLLVL.

The chain is built from TRBV29-1 and TRBJ2-2; TRBD1 is a possible D gene (6 bases). This CDR3 has 13 amino acids. The germline V gene has CDR1 SQVTM and CDR2 ANQGSEA. Between the trimmed V and J ends, which lost 6 bases and 4 bases, there was a span of 12 bases. The CDR3 DNA reads as TGCAGCGTAGGCCGGGACACCACCGGGGAGCTGTTTTTT. It specifies CSVGRDTTGELFF.

The chain carries TRBV4-1 and TRBJ1-2, with D maybe TRBD1 (6 bases). The CDR3 has 15 amino acids. The V end was cut by 4 bases, the J end by 9 bases, with 21 bases between. CDR1 is MGHRA, CDR2 YSYEKL, per germline. This CDR3 reads CASSPGQFLTLSYTF. CDR3 coding DNA: TGCGCCAGCAGCCCCGGACAGTTCCTTACCTTAAGCTACACCTTC.

CDR3 residues: CASSSTGTSVSNEQFF. The CDR3 DNA sequence: TGTGCCAGCAGCTCTACCGGGACTAGCGTTAGTAATGAGCAGTTCTTC. The chain joins TRBV7-3 to TRBJ2-1; 10 bases fit TRBD2. Looked up from germline, CDR1 is SGHTA and CDR2 is FQGTGA. The CDR3 extends over 16 amino acids. Trimming at V came to 4 bases and at J to 7 bases, leaving 10 bases not matched to a gene. Full variable domain (missing parts from reference TRBV7-3 and TRBJ2-1): GAGVSQTPSNKVTEKGKYVELRCDPISGHTALYWYRQSLGQGPEFLIYFQGTGAADDSGLPNDRFFAVRPEGSVSTLKIQRTERGDSAVYLCASSSTGTSVSNEQFFGPGTRLTVL.

This chain connects TRBV7-2 to TRBJ1-2, with 8 bases fitting TRBD1. Germline V CDR1 and CDR2: SGHTA, FQGNSA. The CDR3 extends over 15 amino acids. With 5 bases clipped from V and 6 bases from J, the junction kept 11 bases outside the gene matches. CDR3 in DNA: TGTGCCAGCAGCGGAGGACAGGGAGGGGCTAATGGCTACACCTTC. It encodes CASSGGQGGANGYTF.